A selection of T cell receptor beta chains follows, all from one sample in a study. TCRdb redid the calling of the RT-PCR reads with MiXCR, one entry per CDR3 protein. The sample records more than 600,000 distinct CDR3 sequences, 14% being singletons. Sequencing used memory CD4+ T cells from blood. The receptors originated from a female donor in good health, serving as a healthy control. CDR3s include the opening cysteine and the closing phenylalanine or tryptophan. The D gene is left open where the match is weak. Clone size is not always given. Where it is, it says once, few, many or a class for expanded clones.

cdr3_nt	cdr3_aa	d_call	j_call	v_call	clone_size
TGTGCCAGCAGTTACAAGAACGTCAAGACTTACGAGCAGTACTTC	CASSYKNVKTYEQYF	-	TRBJ2-7	TRBV6-2/TRBV6-3	few
TGCGCCAGCACGTTGGCAGCTGGGGACACTGAAGCTTTCTTT	CASTLAAGDTEAFF	-	TRBJ1-1	TRBV5-1	-
TGCAGCGTTGAGGACAGGGTTCTAACAGATACGCAGTATTTT	CSVEDRVLTDTQYF	TRBD1	TRBJ2-3	TRBV29-1	many
TGTGCCATCAGCGGCCCCCAGCCGCAGTACTTC	CAISGPQPQYF	-	TRBJ2-7	TRBV10-3	-
TGTGCCAGCAGCCCCACCCGGGACGGAAACTATGGCTACACCTTC	CASSPTRDGNYGYTF	-	TRBJ1-2	TRBV7-2	-
TGCGCCAGCAGCCCGTACAGTGATAATGAAAAACTGTTTTTT	CASSPYSDNEKLFF	-	TRBJ1-4	TRBV5-1	-
TGTGCCAGCAGCTTAACCAGGCCTGGAGCCTCTGGAAACACCATATATTTT	CASSLTRPGASGNTIYF	-	TRBJ1-3	TRBV7-3	many
TGTGCCAGCAACGAGCGGGAGGCCCGTGGAGAGCAGTACTTC	CASNEREARGEQYF	TRBD2	TRBJ2-7	TRBV12-3/TRBV12-4	few
TGCGCCAGCAGGAGACAGGACCATTACTACGAGCAGTACTTC	CASRRQDHYYEQYF	-	TRBJ2-7	TRBV5-1	-
TGTGCCAGCAGTTTCCGCCGGACAGGGTACACAGATACGCAGTATTTT	CASSFRRTGYTDTQYF	TRBD1	TRBJ2-3	TRBV28	-
TGCAGTCCACAAGGGGGGACTCCTAATTCACCCCTCCACTTT	CSPQGGTPNSPLHF	-	TRBJ1-6	TRBV20-1	-
TGCGCCAGCAGCCGTTACGGACCGGGCAATGAGCAGTTCTTC	CASSRYGPGNEQFF	-	TRBJ2-1	TRBV4-3	many
TGTGCCAGCAGCGTAGATGGCGGTAGCTCTGGGGCCAACGTCCTGACTTTC	CASSVDGGSSGANVLTF	-	TRBJ2-6	TRBV9	-
TGTGCCAGCAGTGAATCAGGCTCCTACCCGTATGGCTACACCTTC	CASSESGSYPYGYTF	-	TRBJ1-2	TRBV6-1	many
TGCAGTGCTGAACGACAGGGGACTCAGCCCCAGCATTTT	CSAERQGTQPQHF	TRBD1	TRBJ1-5	TRBV20-1	few
TGCAGTGCTAGAGATTGGGCTTCTGCCAGGGCTAATGAAAAACTGTTTTTT	CSARDWASARANEKLFF	-	TRBJ1-4	TRBV20-1	-
TGCAGTGCTAGAGGGAACAGCGGGAGTTCGGAGACCCAGTACTTC	CSARGNSGSSETQYF	TRBD2	TRBJ2-5	TRBV20-1	many
TGCAGTGCTAGCGCAGGGAACACCGGGGAGCTGTTTTTT	CSASAGNTGELFF	-	TRBJ2-2	TRBV20-1	many
TGCAGTGCTTCAGCCCGGAACCAACAAGGAGGGGGGAACTATGGCTACACCTTC	CSASARNQQGGGNYGYTF	-	TRBJ1-2	TRBV20-1	few
TGCAGTGCTAGCAGGGCTGGGGGGAGCAATCAGCCCCAGCATTTT	CSASRAGGSNQPQHF	-	TRBJ1-5	TRBV20-1	-
TGTGCCAGCAAGGAGGGCACTGAAGCTTTCTTT	CASKEGTEAFF	-	TRBJ1-1	TRBV2	-
TGTGCCAGCGCCCGGGACAGGGGTGGGTATGGCTACACCTTC	CASARDRGGYGYTF	TRBD1	TRBJ1-2	TRBV6-5	few
TGTGCCAGCAGTACTACAGGGGTTGCTGAAGCTTTCTTT	CASSTTGVAEAFF	TRBD1	TRBJ1-1	TRBV6-5	many
TGTGCTAGCAGCTTGGGGACAGGGGGCCCTTTCTCTGGAAACACCATATATTTT	CASSLGTGGPFSGNTIYF	TRBD1	TRBJ1-3	TRBV7-7	few
TGCGCCAGCAGACCGGAAATGACAGGACAGCCGGAGACCCAGTACTTC	CASRPEMTGQPETQYF	-	TRBJ2-5	TRBV5-1	-
TGTGCCAGCAGGGTGGGACACGAACCTAACTATGGCTACACCTTC	CASRVGHEPNYGYTF	-	TRBJ1-2	TRBV6-6	many
TGTGCCAGCAGCTTAGATGTCAGGGGTCCCACTGAAGCTTTCTTT	CASSLDVRGPTEAFF	-	TRBJ1-1	TRBV7-6	-
TGCAGTGCCCAAGAGGAGACCCAGGGATATGGCTACACCTTC	CSAQEETQGYGYTF	-	TRBJ1-2	TRBV20-1	few
TGCAGTGCTAGAGATCGTCGTAGACCTCTGCGGCTGTTTTTT	CSARDRRRPLRLFF	-	TRBJ2-2	TRBV20-1	many
TGTGCCAGCAGCTTATACGTCACAGATACGCAGTATTTT	CASSLYVTDTQYF	-	TRBJ2-3	TRBV7-2	few
TGCAGTGCCCCGCAGGGGACAGGGAACTTTGGCGCGTACTTC	CSAPQGTGNFGAYF	TRBD1	TRBJ2-5	TRBV20-1	-
TGCAGTGCTAGTCCGCGGTCCTCTACCGATGGCTACACCTTC	CSASPRSSTDGYTF	-	TRBJ1-2	TRBV20-1	-
TGTGCCACCAGCACACAGGGGCGGGGTGGTGAGCAGTTCTTC	CATSTQGRGGEQFF	-	TRBJ2-1	TRBV24-1	-
TGCGCCAGCAGCCCACCCAGGGGCGGCTACAATGAGCAGTTCTTC	CASSPPRGGYNEQFF	-	TRBJ2-1	TRBV5-1	many
TGTGCCAGCAGCCCATATCCAAGGCGTCTAGCGGAGAACACCGGGGAGCTGTTTTTT	CASSPYPRRLAENTGELFF	TRBD2	TRBJ2-2	TRBV14	few
TGTGCCAGCACCGAAAGGTGGCAGGGGGAGCTGTTTTTT	CASTERWQGELFF	-	TRBJ2-2	TRBV7-2	-
TGTGCCAGCAGCTTTTGGTTCGGTCCTGGCTACGAGCAGTACTTC	CASSFWFGPGYEQYF	-	TRBJ2-7	TRBV5-6	few
TGCAGTGCTACCGGCAATCAGCCCCAGCATTTT	CSATGNQPQHF	-	TRBJ1-5	TRBV20-1	many
TGTGCCAGCAGTAAAACCGGGACAGGGGATAAGGTCGGCTACACCTTC	CASSKTGTGDKVGYTF	TRBD1	TRBJ1-2	TRBV6-1	-
TGCAGTGCTTTAGGGGTGGAGGATTGGTCGAACTATGGCTACACCTTC	CSALGVEDWSNYGYTF	-	TRBJ1-2	TRBV20-1	few
TGTGCCAGCAGCAATCTAGCGGGAGCTTTAGTGGAGACCCAGTACTTC	CASSNLAGALVETQYF	TRBD2	TRBJ2-5	TRBV7-2	few
TGTGCCATCCAGGGGACCTTCAATCAGCCCCAGCATTTT	CAIQGTFNQPQHF	-	TRBJ1-5	TRBV10-3	many
TGCAGTGCTAGAAGGGGCGGGGGGAACAATGAGCAGTTCTTC	CSARRGGGNNEQFF	TRBD2	TRBJ2-1	TRBV20-1	-
TGTGCCAGCAGTTTGGAACCCCCCCGTGGTGAGCAGTTCTTC	CASSLEPPRGEQFF	-	TRBJ2-1	TRBV28	few
TGCGCCAGTCAATCGACAGGGGGAATGGCAGATACGCAGTATTTT	CASQSTGGMADTQYF	TRBD1	TRBJ2-3	TRBV5-1	-
TGTGCCACCCTTCCCTTAGCAGGGGGTTCTAGCAATCAGCCCCAGCATTTT	CATLPLAGGSSNQPQHF	TRBD1	TRBJ1-5	TRBV27	-
TGTGCCAGCAGCTTAGGGGGCAGCGGGGGAGCCGCAGATACGCAGTATTTT	CASSLGGSGGAADTQYF	TRBD2	TRBJ2-3	TRBV7-3	-
TGTGCCAGCAGCCAAGATTCGGCGGGGCGCGGAGATACGCAGTATTTT	CASSQDSAGRGDTQYF	-	TRBJ2-3	TRBV4-2	-
TGTGCCAGCAGTTACTCTGGGGGGGAGCAGTACTTC	CASSYSGGEQYF	-	TRBJ2-7	TRBV6-5	few
TGTGCCAGCCTTGACAGGGAGTTGTCCGGGGAGCTGTTTTTT	CASLDRELSGELFF	TRBD1	TRBJ2-2	TRBV6-1	few
TGTGCCAGCAGTCCGGGGACTAGCTGGTTCTTC	CASSPGTSWFF	TRBD2	TRBJ2-1	TRBV12-3/TRBV12-4	many
TGCGCCAGCAGCTTGGGTTCGGGGGATCAGCCCCAGCATTTT	CASSLGSGDQPQHF	-	TRBJ1-5	TRBV12-3/TRBV12-4	many
TGTGCCACCAGTGTACCAGGGGTCAACACTGAAGCTTTCTTT	CATSVPGVNTEAFF	-	TRBJ1-1	TRBV24-1	many
TGTGCCAGCAGTGCAGCAGGGGGGAACACCGGGGAGCTGTTTTTT	CASSAAGGNTGELFF	TRBD1	TRBJ2-2	TRBV12-3/TRBV12-4	many
TGCGCCAGCAGCTTGTTCAACCCGGGTCAAGATGAGCAGTTCTTC	CASSLFNPGQDEQFF	-	TRBJ2-1	TRBV5-1	-
TGTGCCAGCAGCGCGGGGGCGTCTGGCTACACCTTC	CASSAGASGYTF	-	TRBJ1-2	TRBV28	few